The next 31 T cell receptor beta chains were all read from a single sample in a study of Tregs in tolerant kidney transplant recipients. Profiled with immunoSEQ multiplex PCR; TCRdb holds only in-frame clones, not every one. The sample lists fewer than 100,000 clones, more than 85% occurring once. The sequenced sample was CD4+ T cells from blood, obtained before the transplant. The receptors come from a human donor who received a combined kidney and bone marrow transplant.

The chain couples TRBV18 to TRBJ2-3; TRBD2 matches at 11 bases. Germline assignment: CDR1 KGHSH and CDR2 LQKENI. V shed 2 bases, J shed 1 base, and the junction held 2 bases outside the gene matches. This CDR3 spans 16 amino acids. The DNA for the CDR3 is TGTGCCAGCTCACCATCACTAGCGGGAGGCACAGATACGCAGTATTTT. As protein: CASSPSLAGGTDTQYF.

The chain employs TRBV4-1 and TRBJ2-1; 7 positions agree with TRBD1. CDR3 length equals 15 residues. CDR1 and CDR2 from the germline V gene are MGHRA and YSYEKL. After removal of 0 bases from V and 7 bases from J, the junction contained 6 bases not matched to a gene. The CDR3 here is CASSQDRSRGNEQFF. CDR3 coding DNA: TGCGCCAGCAGCCAAGATCGGAGCAGGGGGAATGAGCAGTTCTTC.

V is TRBV11-3 and J is TRBJ1-4; 8 bases align to TRBD1. CDR1 and CDR2 from the germline V gene are SGHNT and YENEEA. This CDR3 has 16 residues. With V trimmed by 2 bases and J by 4 bases, 6 bases remained unmatched. The CDR3 sequence is CASSLSGDRFNEKLFF. DNA of the CDR3: TGTGCCAGCAGCTTATCCGGGGACAGGTTTAATGAAAAACTGTTTTTT. The full variable domain, its missing parts supplied by reference TRBV11-3 and TRBJ1-4, is EAGVVQSPRYKIIEKKQPVAFWCNPISGHNTLYWYLQNLGQGPELLIRYENEEAVDDSQLPKDRFSAERLKGVDSTLKIQPAELGDSAVYLCASSLSGDRFNEKLFFGSGTQLSVL.

The chain employs TRBV29-1 and TRBJ2-4, with D possibly matching TRBD2 (5 bases). Between the trimmed V and J ends, which lost 4 bases and 4 bases, there was a span of 11 bases. Germline V gene sequence: CDR1 SQVTM, CDR2 ANQGSEA. The CDR3 runs to 13 residues. The CDR3 here is CSVAPDSKNIQYF. The DNA for the CDR3 is TGCAGCGTTGCCCCGGACTCAAAAAACATTCAGTACTTC.

The rearrangement links TRBV5-1 to TRBJ2-3, with TRBD2 matching over 8 bases. The CDR3 is made up of 15 amino acids. Trimming at V came to 2 bases and at J to 4 bases, leaving 6 bases not matched to a gene. CDR1 and CDR2 (germline): SGHRS, YFSETQ. CDR3 nucleotides: TGCGCCAGCAGCTTCCTTAGCGGGAAATCAGATACGCAGTATTTT. Protein product: CASSFLSGKSDTQYF.

The chain joins TRBV7-9 to TRBJ2-3; D possibly corresponds to TRBD2 (6 bases). V was clipped by 2 bases and J by 0 bases, with 12 bases between them. Germline CDR1 reads SEHNR; CDR2 reads FQNEAQ (reference sequence). The CDR3 is 16 amino acids. Written as DNA, the CDR3 is TGTGCCAGCAGCTTAAGTGGGAGGTCTAGCACAGATACGCAGTATTTT. Protein sequence: CASSLSGRSSTDTQYF.

The rearrangement uses TRBV5-1 and TRBJ2-1; 11 nucleotides line up with TRBD2. Unmatched junction bases numbered 8, after V lost 0 bases and J lost 9 bases. Looked up from germline, CDR1 is SGHRS and CDR2 is YFSETQ. The CDR3 runs 16 residues. CDR3 amino acids: CASSLVVLAGGGEQFF. The CDR3 DNA is TGCGCCAGCAGCTTGGTTGTGTTAGCGGGAGGGGGTGAGCAGTTCTTC.

This clone was counted between two and nine times. The genes are TRBV7-2 and TRBJ2-7, with D perhaps matching TRBD2 (6 bases). V was trimmed by 5 bases and J by 2 bases, leaving 13 bases between them. CDR1 and CDR2 from the germline V gene are SGHTA and FQGNSA. The CDR3 covers 14 residues. CDR3 DNA sequence: TGTGCCAGCAGCCGGGACCCGGGGGCCTACGAGCAGTACTTC. Its protein is CASSRDPGAYEQYF.

The chain couples TRBV7-9 to TRBJ2-3; no firm D call. Germline assignment: CDR1 SEHNR and CDR2 FQNEAQ (reference sequence). V was clipped by 1 base and J by 2 bases, with 7 bases between them. This CDR3 comprises 14 residues. The CDR3 reads CASSLDQYTDTQYF. CDR3 coding DNA: TGTGCCAGCAGCTTAGATCAGTACACAGATACGCAGTATTTT.

The chain couples TRBV5-4 to TRBJ2-1, with TRBD2 matching 9 bases. J gave up 4 bases and V 4 bases, and 6 bases lay outside the gene matches. The V gene's germline CDR1 is SGHNT and CDR2 YYREEE (reference sequence). The CDR3 totals 15 residues. In nucleotides, the CDR3 is TGTGCCAGCAGCAACGGGACTAGCTCGTACAATGAGCAGTTCTTC. Translating gives CASSNGTSSYNEQFF.

The DNA for the CDR3 is TGTGCCAGCTCACCCTTAACAGGTCCCTACAATGAGCAGTTCTTC. Amino acids: CASSPLTGPYNEQFF. The V call is TRBV18, the J call TRBJ2-1; tentatively, D is TRBD1 (5 bases). Trimming removed 3 bases from V and 2 bases from J, with 11 bases in between. The germline CDR1 and CDR2 sequences are KGHSH and LQKENI. This CDR3 spans 15 amino acids.

This clone appeared a single time. This sequence joins TRBV7-9 and TRBJ2-1; possible D gene TRBD1, 6 bases. From germline, CDR1 is SEHNR and CDR2 FQNEAQ (reference sequence). The CDR3 consists of 13 residues. V gave up 5 bases and J gave up 8 bases, with 13 bases separating them. CDR3 DNA: TGTGCCAGCAGCCGTAAGGACAGAGATGAGCAGTTCTTC. Translated: CASSRKDRDEQFF.

This CDR3 is CASSTGVGTQYF. The DNA for the CDR3 is TGTGCCAGCAGCACGGGGGTGGGTACGCAGTATTTT. The rearrangement uses TRBV28 and TRBJ2-3; TRBD2 is a possible D gene (6 bases). This CDR3 is built from 12 residues. The V gene's germline CDR1 is MDHEN and CDR2 SYDVKM. V lost 6 bases to trimming and J lost 8 bases, with 12 bases between them.

The rearrangement links TRBV9 to TRBJ1-2; the D gene is possibly TRBD1 (5 bases). In germline, CDR1 is SGDLS, CDR2 YYNGEE. The CDR3 covers 15 residues. V was trimmed by 0 bases and J by 4 bases, leaving 13 bases between them. DNA of the CDR3: TGTGCCAGCAGCGTAGGGGGAGGGGACGGCTATGGCTACACCTTC. It is translated as CASSVGGGDGYGYTF.

This clone was detected once. V gene TRBV18 combines with J gene TRBJ2-1, with D maybe TRBD2 (5 bases). Between the trimmed V and J ends, which lost 0 bases and 4 bases, there was a span of 10 bases. Germline assignment: CDR1 KGHSH and CDR2 LQKENI. The CDR3 covers 15 residues. CDR3: CASSPPRGRYNEQFF. CDR3 in DNA: TGTGCCAGCTCACCACCTCGAGGGAGATACAATGAGCAGTTCTTC. Full variable domain (missing parts from reference TRBV18 and TRBJ2-1): NAGVMQNPRHLVRRRGQEARLRCSPMKGHSHVYWYRQLPEEGLKFMVYLQKENIIDESGMPKERFSAEFPKEGPSILRIQQVVRGDSAAYFCASSPPRGRYNEQFFGPGTRLTVL.

This chain joins TRBV7-2 and TRBJ1-2, with D perhaps matching TRBD1 (6 bases). The CDR3 is 11 amino acids. CDR1 SGHTA and CDR2 FQGNSA come from the germline V gene. The germline V and J ends were trimmed by 4 bases and 8 bases, with 8 bases remaining between them. The CDR3 loop is CASSSGAGYTF. For the CDR3, the DNA is TGTGCCAGCAGCTCAGGGGCCGGCTACACCTTC.

The chain couples TRBV6-6 to TRBJ2-4; 9 bases align to TRBD1. The CDR3 loop spans 15 amino acids. CDR1 MNHNY and CDR2 SVGAGI come from the germline V gene (reference sequence). V lost 6 bases to trimming and J lost 9 bases; unmatched junction nucleotides: 12. CDR3 in amino acids: CASRAKADRGGIQYF. In DNA form, the CDR3 reads TGTGCCAGCAGAGCCAAGGCGGACAGGGGTGGCATTCAGTACTTC.

The chain recombines TRBV29-1 with TRBJ1-1, with TRBD1 as a possible D gene (5 bases). Germline CDR1 is SQVTM and CDR2 is ANQGSEA. The length of the CDR3 is 13 residues. Trimming removed 4 bases from V and 1 base from J, with 10 bases in between. The CDR3 DNA reads as TGCAGCGTTGGTACAGGATGGAACACTGAAGCTTTCTTT. Its protein product is CSVGTGWNTEAFF.

This chain connects TRBV9 to TRBJ2-3; 8 positions match TRBD2. The germline CDR1 and CDR2 sequences are SGDLS and YYNGEE. The V gene end was trimmed by 7 bases and the J gene end by 6 bases; junction bases not matched to a gene: 13. CDR3 length: 15 amino acids. Here the CDR3 DNA reads TGTGCCAGCTCTACTGGGACTAGTAGGGGTGATACGCAGTATTTT. Protein: CASSTGTSRGDTQYF.

The chain couples TRBV7-8 to TRBJ2-7; 9 nucleotides agree with TRBD2. After removal of 3 bases from V and 2 bases from J, the junction contained 5 bases not matched to a gene. From germline, CDR1 is SGHVS and CDR2 FQNEAQ. CDR3 length: 15 amino acids. The CDR3 bases are TGTGCCAGCAGCTTCTGGGTAGCGGGAGCCTACGAGCAGTACTTC. It yields the protein CASSFWVAGAYEQYF.

The rearrangement uses TRBV27 and TRBJ2-2, with TRBD2 matching 14 bases. V lost 5 bases to trimming and J lost 8 bases; unmatched junction nucleotides: 13. CDR1 is MNHEY, CDR2 SMNVEV, per germline (reference sequence). The CDR3 is made up of 18 amino acids. CDR3 region: CASSLHAGTSGGEGELFF. CDR3 in DNA: TGTGCCAGCAGTCTCCACGCCGGGACTAGCGGGGGTGAGGGGGAGCTGTTTTTT.

J is TRBJ2-1 and V is TRBV19; 9 nucleotides agree with TRBD1. V was clipped by 2 bases and J by 6 bases; unmatched bases: 8. CDR1 LNHDA and CDR2 SQIVND come from the germline V gene (reference sequence). The CDR3 loop spans 16 amino acids. The CDR3 sequence is CASSIPGQGGFNEQFF. The DNA of the CDR3 is TGTGCCAGTAGTATACCGGGACAGGGAGGTTTCAATGAGCAGTTCTTC.

This chain links TRBV6-6 with TRBJ2-5; TRBD2 agrees at 14 bases. CDR1 MNHNY and CDR2 SVGAGI come from the germline V gene (reference sequence). The CDR3 runs to 16 residues. The V gene end was trimmed by 2 bases and the J gene end by 2 bases; junction bases not matched to a gene: 1. CDR3 bases: TGTGCCAGCAGTTACAGACTAGCGGGGGGGCAAGAGACCCAGTACTTC. Encoded protein: CASSYRLAGGQETQYF.

The chain carries TRBV5-1 and TRBJ2-3, with D perhaps matching TRBD1 (6 bases). Germline CDR1 reads SGHRS; CDR2 reads YFSETQ. This CDR3 has 14 amino acids. V shed 0 bases and J shed 2 bases, with 7 bases lying between them. CDR3 bases: TGCGCCAGCAGCTTGGGGGACAACACAGATACGCAGTATTTT. Amino acid sequence: CASSLGDNTDTQYF.

The chain has TRBV5-6 and TRBJ2-3; TRBD1 aligns across 9 bases. The germline V gene encodes CDR1 SGHDT and CDR2 YYEEEE. There are 18 residues in the CDR3. Trimming cost V 3 bases and J 5 bases; bases outside gene matches: 16. CDR3: CASSYAPLGQGLIDTQYF. For the CDR3, the DNA is TGTGCCAGCAGCTACGCCCCCCTGGGACAGGGTTTAATAGATACGCAGTATTTT.

This chain uses TRBV19 with TRBJ2-6; D gene uncertain. V was clipped by 7 bases and J by 3 bases, with 4 bases between them. Germline V gene sequence: CDR1 LNHDA, CDR2 SQIVND (reference sequence). CDR3 length equals 12 residues. CDR3 residues: CASTLGANVLTF. As DNA, the CDR3 is TGTGCCAGTACTCTTGGGGCCAACGTCCTGACTTTC.

The chain joins TRBV5-1 to TRBJ2-3; possibly TRBD2 for D (5 bases). Trimming left V 0 bases short and J 2 bases short, with 13 bases between. The germline V gene encodes CDR1 SGHRS and CDR2 YFSETQ. The length of the CDR3 is 16 residues. The CDR3 DNA follows: TGCGCCAGCAGCTTGGTTGTTAGCGCACACACAGATACGCAGTATTTT. This gives the protein CASSLVVSAHTDTQYF. The variable domain in full, with the rest retrieved from reference TRBV5-1 and TRBJ2-3, is KAGVTQTPRYLIKTRGQQVTLSCSPISGHRSVSWYQQTPGQGLQFLFEYFSETQRNKGNFPGRFSGRQFSNSRSEMNVSTLELGDSALYLCASSLVVSAHTDTQYFGPGTRLTVL.

The rearrangement links TRBV6-6 to TRBJ2-7; weak D call: TRBD2 (7 bases). Trimming stripped 2 bases from V and 5 bases from J, with 16 bases between. The CDR3 extends over 15 amino acids. Germline V gene data show CDR1 as MNHNY and CDR2 as SVGAGI (reference sequence). CDR3 region: CASSYALGGPNEQYF. In DNA form, the CDR3 reads TGTGCCAGCAGTTACGCCTTGGGGGGGCCCAACGAGCAGTACTTC.

DNA of the CDR3: TGCGCCAGCAAGGAATTAGGGGGGGTCGCGAGAACTGAAGCTTTCTTT. Translated, it gives CASKELGGVARTEAFF. The chain recombines TRBV5-1 with TRBJ1-1, with a possible D match to TRBD1 (6 bases). In germline, CDR1 is SGHRS, CDR2 YFSETQ. The V gene lost 6 bases and the J gene lost 5 bases, with 23 bases spanning the gap. The CDR3 covers 16 residues.

The chain uses TRBV18 and TRBJ2-5, with D hard to call. Germline CDR1 is KGHSH and CDR2 is LQKENI. This CDR3 region has 14 residues. V was shortened by 3 bases and J by 3 bases, with 11 bases between the two germline ends. CDR3 sequence reads: CASSPTVDKETQYF. The CDR3 DNA reads as TGTGCCAGCTCACCTACAGTAGACAAAGAGACCCAGTACTTC.

This clone has just one count. This sequence joins TRBV11-2 and TRBJ1-3; tentative D call: TRBD1 (5 bases). The CDR3 runs to 15 residues. V was cut by 2 bases and J by 0 bases, with 8 bases left in between. Germline CDR1 and CDR2: SGHAT and FQNNGV. The CDR3 reads CASSLRGLSGNTIYF. The CDR3 DNA reads as TGTGCCAGCAGCTTAAGGGGCCTCTCTGGAAACACCATATATTTT.